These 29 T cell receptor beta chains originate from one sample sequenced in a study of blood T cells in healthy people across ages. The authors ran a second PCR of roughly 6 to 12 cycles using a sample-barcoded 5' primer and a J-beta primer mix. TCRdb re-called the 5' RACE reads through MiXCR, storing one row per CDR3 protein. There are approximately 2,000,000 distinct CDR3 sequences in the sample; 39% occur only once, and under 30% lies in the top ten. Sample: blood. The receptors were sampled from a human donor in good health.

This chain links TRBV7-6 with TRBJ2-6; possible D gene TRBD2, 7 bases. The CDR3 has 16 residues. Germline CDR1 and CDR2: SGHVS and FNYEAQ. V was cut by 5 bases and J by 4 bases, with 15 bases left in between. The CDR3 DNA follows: TGTGCCAGCAGCCCCACGGGGGGCCAGGGGGCCAACGTCCTGACTTTC. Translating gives CASSPTGGQGANVLTF.

The CDR3 spells CSARSGGYRNNEQFF. The CDR3 bases are TGCAGTGCTAGAAGCGGGGGGTATAGAAACAATGAGCAGTTCTTC. This chain links TRBV20-1 with TRBJ2-1; TRBD2 agrees at 9 bases. The CDR3 loop spans 15 amino acids. With V trimmed by 2 bases and J by 5 bases, 7 bases remained unmatched. Germline-derived CDR1 and CDR2 are DFQATT and SNEGSKA (reference sequence).

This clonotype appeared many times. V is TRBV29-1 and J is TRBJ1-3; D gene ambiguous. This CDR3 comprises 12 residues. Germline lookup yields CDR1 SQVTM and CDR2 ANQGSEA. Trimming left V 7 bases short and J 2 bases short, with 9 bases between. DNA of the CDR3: TGCAGCGCCCAGACCCCTGGAAACACCATATATTTT. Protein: CSAQTPGNTIYF. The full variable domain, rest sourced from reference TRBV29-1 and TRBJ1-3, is SAVISQKPSRDICQRGTSLTIQCQVDSQVTMMFWYRQQPGQSLTLIATANQGSEATYESGFVIDKFPISRPNLTFSTLTVSNMSPEDSSIYLCSAQTPGNTIYFGEGSWLTVV.

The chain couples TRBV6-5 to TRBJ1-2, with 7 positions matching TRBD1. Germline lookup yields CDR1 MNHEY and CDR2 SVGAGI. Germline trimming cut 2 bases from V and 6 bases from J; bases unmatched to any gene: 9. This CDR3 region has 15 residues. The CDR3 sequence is CASSYQQGMAHGYTF. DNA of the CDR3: TGTGCCAGCAGTTACCAACAGGGGATGGCGCATGGCTACACCTTC.

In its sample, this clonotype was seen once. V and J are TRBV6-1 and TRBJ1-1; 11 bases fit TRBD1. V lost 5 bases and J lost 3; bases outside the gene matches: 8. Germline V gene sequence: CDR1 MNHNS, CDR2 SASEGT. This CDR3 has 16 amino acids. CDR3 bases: TGTGCCAGCAGTATCCGGGACAGGGGGGCCCACACTGAAGCTTTCTTT. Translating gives CASSIRDRGAHTEAFF.

This CDR3 is CASSSRGGLESSEQFF. The CDR3 nucleotides read TGTGCCAGCAGCTCACGAGGGGGACTAGAGTCTAGTGAGCAGTTCTTC. The gene calls are TRBV7-3 and TRBJ2-1, with 8 bases identical to TRBD2. The V gene end was trimmed by 4 bases and the J gene end by 9 bases; junction bases not matched to a gene: 14. The CDR3 spans 16 residues. The germline V gene encodes CDR1 SGHTA and CDR2 FQGTGA.

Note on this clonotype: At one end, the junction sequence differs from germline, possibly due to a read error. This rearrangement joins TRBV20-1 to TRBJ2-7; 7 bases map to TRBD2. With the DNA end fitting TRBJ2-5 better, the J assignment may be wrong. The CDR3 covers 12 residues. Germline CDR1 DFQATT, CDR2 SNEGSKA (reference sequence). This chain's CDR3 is CNAKGLVETQYF. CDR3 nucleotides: TGCAATGCTAAAGGACTAGTTGAGACCCAGTACTTC.

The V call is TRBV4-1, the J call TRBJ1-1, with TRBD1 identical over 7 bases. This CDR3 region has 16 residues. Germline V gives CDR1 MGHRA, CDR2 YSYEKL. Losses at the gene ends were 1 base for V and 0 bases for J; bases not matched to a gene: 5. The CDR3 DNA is TGCGCCAGCAGCCAAGGAAGGGGGCAAATGAACACTGAAGCTTTCTTT. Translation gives CASSQGRGQMNTEAFF.

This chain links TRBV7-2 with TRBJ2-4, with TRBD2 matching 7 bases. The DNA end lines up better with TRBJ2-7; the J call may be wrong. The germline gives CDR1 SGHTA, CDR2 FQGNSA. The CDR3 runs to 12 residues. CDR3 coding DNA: TGTGCCAGCCGCCCAGCGGGATACGAGCAGTACTTC. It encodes CASRPAGYEQYF.

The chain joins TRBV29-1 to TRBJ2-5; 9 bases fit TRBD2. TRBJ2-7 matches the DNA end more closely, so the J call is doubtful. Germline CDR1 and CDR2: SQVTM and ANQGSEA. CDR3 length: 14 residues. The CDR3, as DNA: TGCAGCGCCGACGGACCCCGAGCGGGGGGCGAGCAGTACTTC. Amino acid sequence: CSADGPRAGGEQYF.

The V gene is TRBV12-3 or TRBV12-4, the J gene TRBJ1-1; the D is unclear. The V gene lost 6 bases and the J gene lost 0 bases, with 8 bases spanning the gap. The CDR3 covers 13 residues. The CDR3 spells CASRSTVNTEAFF. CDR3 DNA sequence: TGTGCCAGCAGATCCACGGTGAACACTGAAGCTTTCTTT.

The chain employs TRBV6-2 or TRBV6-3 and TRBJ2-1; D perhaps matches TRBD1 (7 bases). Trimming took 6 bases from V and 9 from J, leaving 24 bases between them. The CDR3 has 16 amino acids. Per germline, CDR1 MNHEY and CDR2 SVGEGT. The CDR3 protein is CASSPTVSPGGGEQFF. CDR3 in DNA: TGTGCCAGCAGCCCGACTGTATCACCAGGGGGAGGTGAGCAGTTCTTC.

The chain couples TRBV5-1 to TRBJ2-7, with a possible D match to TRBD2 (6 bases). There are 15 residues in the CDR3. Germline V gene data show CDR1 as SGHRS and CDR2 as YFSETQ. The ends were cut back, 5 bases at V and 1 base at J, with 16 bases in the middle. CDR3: CASSSTQGLSYEQYF. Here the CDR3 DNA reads TGCGCCAGCAGTTCCACCCAGGGACTTTCCTACGAGCAGTACTTC.

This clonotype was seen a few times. This CDR3 reads CSATQGEAFSDGYTF. The CDR3 DNA follows: TGCAGTGCTACCCAAGGGGAAGCTTTCTCTGATGGCTACACCTTC. V and J are TRBV20-1 and TRBJ1-2, with TRBD1 as a possible D gene (5 bases). Germline V lookup: CDR1 DFQATT, CDR2 SNEGSKA (reference sequence). CDR3 length equals 15 residues. Trimming left V 4 bases short and J 6 bases short, with 21 bases between.

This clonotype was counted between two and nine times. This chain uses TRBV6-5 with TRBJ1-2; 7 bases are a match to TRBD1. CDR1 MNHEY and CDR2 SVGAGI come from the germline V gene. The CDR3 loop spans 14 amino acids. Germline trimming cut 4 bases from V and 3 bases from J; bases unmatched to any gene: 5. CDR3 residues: CASSSDREYYGYTF. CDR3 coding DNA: TGTGCCAGCAGTTCCGACAGGGAATACTATGGCTACACCTTC.

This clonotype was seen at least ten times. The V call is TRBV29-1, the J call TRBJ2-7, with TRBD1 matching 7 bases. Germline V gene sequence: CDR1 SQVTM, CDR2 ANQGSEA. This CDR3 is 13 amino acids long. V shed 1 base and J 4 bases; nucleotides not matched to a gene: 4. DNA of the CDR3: TGCAGCGTTGAAGGTGGGGACAGTTACGAGCAGTACTTC. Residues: CSVEGGDSYEQYF.

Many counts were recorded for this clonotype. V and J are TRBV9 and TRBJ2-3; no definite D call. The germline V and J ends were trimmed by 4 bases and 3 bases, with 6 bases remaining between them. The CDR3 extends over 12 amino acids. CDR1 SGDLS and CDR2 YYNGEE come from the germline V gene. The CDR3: CASSYVTDTQYF. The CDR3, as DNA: TGTGCCAGCAGCTACGTTACAGATACGCAGTATTTT.

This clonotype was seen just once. The CDR3 nucleotides are TGCAGTGCTAGAGATGGGTTCGATGAGCTAAAAGATACGCAGTATTTT. This encodes CSARDGFDELKDTQYF. The chain couples TRBV20-1 to TRBJ2-3; D remains unclear. The CDR3 is 16 amino acids. Germline V gene sequence: CDR1 DFQATT, CDR2 SNEGSKA (reference sequence). V shed 0 bases and J shed 5 bases, with 18 bases lying between them.

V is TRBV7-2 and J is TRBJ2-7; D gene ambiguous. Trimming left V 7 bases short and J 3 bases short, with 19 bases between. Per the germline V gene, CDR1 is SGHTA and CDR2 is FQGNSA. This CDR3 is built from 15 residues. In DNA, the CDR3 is TGTGCCAGCACCAAGGGTAGGGTTAAAGGCTACGAGCAGTACTTC. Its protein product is CASTKGRVKGYEQYF.

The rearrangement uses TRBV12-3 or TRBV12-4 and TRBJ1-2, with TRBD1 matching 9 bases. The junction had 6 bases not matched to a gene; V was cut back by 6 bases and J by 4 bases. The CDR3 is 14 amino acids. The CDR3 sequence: CASRGGQGGYGYTF. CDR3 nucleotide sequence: TGTGCCAGCAGGGGGGGACAGGGCGGCTATGGCTACACCTTC.

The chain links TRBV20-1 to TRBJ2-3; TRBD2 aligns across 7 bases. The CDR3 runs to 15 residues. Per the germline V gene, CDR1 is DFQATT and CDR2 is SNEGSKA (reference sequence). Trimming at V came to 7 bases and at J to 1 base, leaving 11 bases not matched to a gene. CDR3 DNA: TGCAGTGGGAACAAAGCGGGGTTGGGCACAGATACGCAGTATTTT. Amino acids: CSGNKAGLGTDTQYF.

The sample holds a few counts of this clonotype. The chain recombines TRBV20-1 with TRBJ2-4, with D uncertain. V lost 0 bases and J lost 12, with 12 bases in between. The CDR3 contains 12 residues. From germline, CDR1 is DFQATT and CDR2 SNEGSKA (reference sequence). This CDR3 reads CSARDRQFSQYF. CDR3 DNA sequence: TGCAGTGCTAGAGACCGACAATTCTCTCAGTACTTC.

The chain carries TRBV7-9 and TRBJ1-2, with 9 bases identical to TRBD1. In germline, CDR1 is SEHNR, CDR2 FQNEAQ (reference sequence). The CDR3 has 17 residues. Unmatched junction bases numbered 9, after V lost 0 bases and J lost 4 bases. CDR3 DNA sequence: TGTGCCAGCAGCTTAGCGCTACAGGGGGCAGGATTCTATGGCTACACCTTC. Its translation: CASSLALQGAGFYGYTF.

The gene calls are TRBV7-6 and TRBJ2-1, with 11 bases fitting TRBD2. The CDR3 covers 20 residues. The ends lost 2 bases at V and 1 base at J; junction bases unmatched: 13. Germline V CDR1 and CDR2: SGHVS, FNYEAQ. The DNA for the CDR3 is TGTGCCAGCAGCTTAACCGGGCTAGCGGGGGGACCGCTTTCCTACAATGAGCAGTTCTTC. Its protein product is CASSLTGLAGGPLSYNEQFF.

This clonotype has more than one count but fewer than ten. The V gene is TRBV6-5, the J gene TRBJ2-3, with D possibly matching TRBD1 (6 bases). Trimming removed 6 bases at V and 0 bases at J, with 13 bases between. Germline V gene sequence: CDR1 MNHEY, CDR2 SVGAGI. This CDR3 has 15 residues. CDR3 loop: CASSTGTISTDTQYF. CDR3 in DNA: TGTGCCAGCAGCACCGGGACAATTAGCACAGATACGCAGTATTTT.

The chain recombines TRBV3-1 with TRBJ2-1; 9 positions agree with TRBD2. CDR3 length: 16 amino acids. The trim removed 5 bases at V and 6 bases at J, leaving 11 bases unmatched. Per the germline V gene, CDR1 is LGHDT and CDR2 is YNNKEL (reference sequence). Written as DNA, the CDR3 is TGTGCCAGCAGCGGTCGGCGGGGGGGCCTTCGCAATGAGCAGTTCTTC. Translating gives CASSGRRGGLRNEQFF.

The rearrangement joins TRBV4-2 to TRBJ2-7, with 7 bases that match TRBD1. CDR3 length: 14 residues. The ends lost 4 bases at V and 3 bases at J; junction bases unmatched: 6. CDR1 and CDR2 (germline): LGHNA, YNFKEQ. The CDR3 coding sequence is TGTGCCAGCAGCCGCGACGACAGGGACTACGAGCAGTACTTC. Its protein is CASSRDDRDYEQYF.

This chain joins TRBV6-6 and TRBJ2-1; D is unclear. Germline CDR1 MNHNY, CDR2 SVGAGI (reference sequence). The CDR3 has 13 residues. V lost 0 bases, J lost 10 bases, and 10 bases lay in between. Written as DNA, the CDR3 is TGTGCCAGCAGTTACTCGTGGGGTTGGGAGCAGTTCTTC. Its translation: CASSYSWGWEQFF.

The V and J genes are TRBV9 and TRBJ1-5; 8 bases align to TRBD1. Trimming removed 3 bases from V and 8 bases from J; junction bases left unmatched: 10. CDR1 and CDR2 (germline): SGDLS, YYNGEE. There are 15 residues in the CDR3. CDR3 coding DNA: TGTGCCAGCAGCGCCTCGCCAGGGGGCGGGGAGCCCCAGCATTTT. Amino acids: CASSASPGGGEPQHF.